A single sample gave rise to the 23 T cell receptor beta chains below, sequenced in a study of T cells in Graves' hyperthyroidism and ophthalmopathy. Amplification of TCR beta CDR3 regions was performed using RNA transcripts as template. In the first-round RT-PCR of the TCR CDR3, the HTBI primer set was used. TCRdb redid the calling of the multiplex PCR reads with MiXCR, one entry per CDR3 protein. This sample has 360,000 or so distinct CDR3 sequences, with about 18% found just once. Sequencing input: blood. Source of these receptors: a woman aged 18 to 35 with Graves' hyperthyroidism.

The genes are TRBV7-3 and TRBJ2-3; tentatively, D is TRBD2 (5 bases). V was cut by 1 base and J by 0 bases, with 8 bases left in between. Germline V lookup: CDR1 SGHTA, CDR2 FQGTGA. CDR3 size: 15 residues. CDR3 coding DNA: TGTGCCAGCAGCTTAATCCGGACTAGCACAGATACGCAGTATTTT. It specifies CASSLIRTSTDTQYF.

The table lists this clonotype with a few counts. This chain uses TRBV20-1 with TRBJ1-3; no clear D. This CDR3 contains 14 residues. V lost 2 bases and J 2 bases, leaving 10 bases between the germline ends. Germline CDR1 DFQATT, CDR2 SNEGSKA (reference sequence). The CDR3 spells CSARSGKAGNTIYF. The CDR3 region has the DNA TGCAGTGCTAGATCCGGGAAGGCTGGAAACACCATATATTTT.

This clonotype was seen many times. The V and J genes are TRBV12-3 or TRBV12-4 and TRBJ1-2; D not resolved. The CDR3 extends over 13 amino acids. V shed 7 bases and J shed 5 bases, with 14 bases lying between them. The CDR3 sequence: CASIHGPGYGYTF. The CDR3 bases are TGTGCCAGCATCCACGGGCCGGGGTATGGCTACACCTTC.

This clonotype was found many times. This chain links TRBV4-2 with TRBJ1-2; 10 bases agree with TRBD1. Losses at the gene ends were 0 bases for V and 8 bases for J; bases not matched to a gene: 6. CDR1 LGHNA and CDR2 YNFKEQ come from the germline V gene. This CDR3 has 15 residues. DNA of the CDR3: TGTGCCAGCAGCCAAGAGGGACAGGGGTTTGGGGGCTACACCTTC. Encoded protein: CASSQEGQGFGGYTF.

This clonotype has a count of ten or more. The chain joins TRBV7-8 to TRBJ2-7; 12 nucleotides align to TRBD1. V trimming: 5 bases; J trimming: 4 bases; junction bases outside the gene matches: 6. The CDR3 runs 15 residues. Germline CDR1 is SGHVS and CDR2 is FQNEAQ. CDR3 residues: CASSLGTGGEYEQYF. CDR3 in DNA: TGTGCCAGCAGCCTCGGGACAGGGGGCGAGTACGAGCAGTACTTC.

On this clonotype itself: A much bigger clone sits one base away, suggesting this may be a read error. The DNA for the CDR3 is TGTGCCAGCAGCCTTGATCCGGGAACTGAAGCTTTCTTT. It encodes CASSLDPGTEAFF. The gene calls are TRBV5-6 and TRBJ1-1, with D unclear. The germline V and J ends were trimmed by 4 bases and 5 bases, with 12 bases remaining between them. Germline CDR1 SGHDT, CDR2 YYEEEE. The CDR3 is 13 residues long. The full variable domain, completed using reference TRBV5-6 and TRBJ1-1, is DAGVTQSPTHLIKTRGQQVTLRCSPKSGHDTVSWYQQALGQGPQFIFQYYEEEERQRGNFPDRFSGHQFPNYSSELNVNALLLGDSALYLCASSLDPGTEAFFGQGTRLTVV.

This clonotype has ten or more counts. The rearrangement joins TRBV20-1 to TRBJ1-3; D gene unclear. The CDR3 loop spans 14 amino acids. From germline, CDR1 is DFQATT and CDR2 SNEGSKA (reference sequence). Trimming took off 3 bases at V and 0 bases at J, with 9 bases between the two ends. The chain's CDR3 is CSASCRDSGNTIYF. As DNA, the CDR3 is TGCAGTGCTAGCTGTCGGGACTCTGGAAACACCATATATTTT.

This clonotype was recorded at least ten times. The genes are TRBV29-1 and TRBJ2-5; TRBD1 or TRBD2 may be the D gene (5 bases each). Trimming shortened V by 7 bases and J by 7 bases, and 16 bases separated the two germline ends. The germline gives CDR1 SQVTM, CDR2 ANQGSEA. The CDR3 is 12 residues long. The CDR3 nucleotides read TGCAGCGGCTGGGACGGAGAGGCGACCCAGTACTTC. It is translated as CSGWDGEATQYF.

In regard to this clonotype: This may arise from a read error, as a much more abundant clone is one base away. The chain links TRBV20-1 to TRBJ2-7, with TRBD2 identical over 10 bases. Germline V gene data show CDR1 as DFQATT and CDR2 as SNEGSKA (reference sequence). J lost 6 bases, V lost 5 bases, and 10 bases had no gene match. The CDR3 totals 14 residues. The CDR3 sequence: CSAHPSGSPREQYF. CDR3 in DNA: TGCAGTGCTCACCCTAGCGGGAGCCCGCGCGAGCAGTACTTC.

At least ten counts were recorded for this clonotype. The genes are TRBV12-3 or TRBV12-4 and TRBJ2-6; D might be TRBD1 or TRBD2, each matching 5 bases. The CDR3 totals 16 residues. The V gene lost 5 bases and the J gene lost 0 bases, with 11 bases spanning the gap. The CDR3 nucleotides are TGTGCCAGCAGTCCGGGACGGAGCTCTGGGGCCAACGTCCTGACTTTC. Amino acid sequence: CASSPGRSSGANVLTF.

The chain has TRBV4-1 and TRBJ1-3, with 7 bases fitting TRBD1. The J segment lost 0 bases and the V segment lost 3 bases, leaving 8 bases of the junction unmatched. Germline-derived CDR1 and CDR2 are MGHRA and YSYEKL. CDR3 length: 17 residues. The CDR3 DNA is TGCGCCAGCAGCCAGCCTCCGGGACAGCGCTCTGGAAACACCATATATTTT. Its translation is CASSQPPGQRSGNTIYF.

There are a few counts of this clonotype. This may come from a read error, since a much larger clone is one base off. The CDR3 bases are TGTGCCACCAGCACAGGGTATCCTGGGGCCTACGTCCTGACTTTC. This codes for CATSTGYPGAYVLTF. The chain couples TRBV15 to TRBJ2-6, with D perhaps matching TRBD1 (5 bases). The CDR3 totals 15 residues. Germline V gene lookup returns CDR1 LNHNV and CDR2 YYDKDF (reference sequence).

In this sample, this clonotype turned up many times. The chain combines TRBV10-3 with TRBJ1-5; D uncertain. The CDR3 totals 14 residues. Germline assignment: CDR1 ENHRY and CDR2 SYGVKD. Trimming left V 0 bases short and J 7 bases short, with 10 bases between. The CDR3 here is CAISESGNGQPQHF. The CDR3, as DNA: TGTGCCATCAGTGAGTCAGGGAACGGGCAGCCCCAGCATTTT.

At least ten counts were recorded for this clonotype. V and J are TRBV5-4 and TRBJ1-6; 7 nucleotides align to TRBD1. The CDR3 totals 14 residues. J lost 9 bases, V lost 0 bases, and 3 bases had no gene match. CDR1 is SGHNT and CDR2 is YYREEE in the germline V gene (reference sequence). The CDR3: CASSLGDRISPLHF. The DNA for the CDR3 is TGTGCCAGCAGCTTGGGGGACAGAATTTCACCCCTCCACTTT.

In its sample, this clonotype was seen many times. The CDR3 protein is CSARDQWTEAFF. The DNA of the CDR3 is TGCAGTGCAAGGGACCAGTGGACTGAAGCTTTCTTT. The chain joins TRBV20-1 to TRBJ1-1; TRBD1 might be the D (5 bases). This CDR3 is built from 12 residues. The V end lost 6 bases, the J end lost 5 bases, and 13 bases lay between the germline ends. Germline V CDR1 and CDR2: DFQATT, SNEGSKA (reference sequence).

In regard to this clonotype: A much more abundant neighbour one base away suggests this may be a read error. The chain employs TRBV6-1 and TRBJ2-5, with D uncertain. Germline assignment: CDR1 MNHNS and CDR2 SASEGT. The CDR3 spans 12 residues. The CDR3 spells CASGARQESQYF. The CDR3 region has the DNA TGTGCCAGCGGAGCCAGACAAGAGTCCCAGTACTTC.

The genes are TRBV12-3 or TRBV12-4 and TRBJ1-5; the D gene is possibly TRBD1 (5 bases). V was cut by 0 bases and J by 0 bases, with 9 bases left in between. The CDR3 contains 16 residues. CDR3 DNA sequence: TGTGCCAGCAGTTTAGCTGGGGCCCTTAGCAATCAGCCCCAGCATTTT. Translated: CASSLAGALSNQPQHF.

The V gene is TRBV12-3 or TRBV12-4, the J gene TRBJ2-7; 8 bases are a match to TRBD2. The V segment lost 4 bases and the J segment 5 bases; nucleotides outside the gene matches: 7. CDR3 length: 14 amino acids. CDR3 region: CASSSRRLANEQYF. Here the CDR3 DNA reads TGTGCCAGCAGTTCTAGAAGACTAGCGAACGAGCAGTACTTC.

Only a few counts were recorded for this clonotype. The CDR3 DNA reads as TGCAGTGCTAGATTAGCGGGGGGCCTCGAGCAGTACTTC. Residues: CSARLAGGLEQYF. This rearrangement joins TRBV20-1 to TRBJ2-7, with 10 bases identical to TRBD2. The CDR3 spans 13 residues. Germline assignment: CDR1 DFQATT and CDR2 SNEGSKA (reference sequence). Trimming took 2 bases from V and 6 from J; bases not matched to a gene: 4.

The V and J genes are TRBV27 and TRBJ2-1; 10 nucleotides agree with TRBD1. J was trimmed by 8 bases and V by 6 bases; bases with no gene match: 10. Germline lookup yields CDR1 MNHEY and CDR2 SMNVEV (reference sequence). The CDR3 extends over 15 amino acids. The CDR3 is CASSSMTGGMDEQFF. CDR3 in DNA: TGTGCCAGCAGCTCCATGACAGGGGGCATGGATGAGCAGTTCTTC.

This clonotype was found many times. V usage is TRBV6-5 and J usage is TRBJ1-2; 9 bases agree with TRBD1. This CDR3 contains 14 residues. CDR1 is MNHEY and CDR2 is SVGAGI in the germline V gene. V lost 2 bases and J lost 8; bases outside the gene matches: 6. The CDR3 bases are TGTGCCAGCAGTTACACAGGGGGCGCGGGGGGCTACACCTTC. Residues: CASSYTGGAGGYTF.

The chain has TRBV11-1 and TRBJ2-5; no clear D. Germline V gives CDR1 SGHAT, CDR2 FQDESV (reference sequence). V lost 8 bases to trimming and J lost 2 bases, with 15 bases between them. This CDR3 region has 14 residues. CDR3 region: CASGPSYGQETQYF. The CDR3 DNA sequence: TGTGCCAGCGGCCCCTCTTATGGACAAGAGACCCAGTACTTC. The variable domain in full, completed from reference TRBV11-1 and TRBJ2-5, reads EAEVAQSPRYKITEKSQAVAFWCDPISGHATLYWYRQILGQGPELLVQFQDESVVDDSQLPKDRFSAERLKGVDSTLKIQPAELGDSAMYLCASGPSYGQETQYFGPGTRLLVL.

V and J are TRBV4-3 and TRBJ2-7; D uncertain. V was clipped by 0 bases and J by 1 base, with 10 bases between them. Germline CDR1 LGHNA, CDR2 YSLEER. This CDR3 comprises 15 residues. Here the CDR3 reads CASSQDGSPSYEQYF. CDR3 nucleotide sequence: TGCGCCAGCAGCCAAGATGGGTCCCCTTCCTACGAGCAGTACTTC.